This T cell receptor beta chain was recovered during a study of blood T cell repertoires in COVID-19. Study-level information: There were acute and convalescent COVID-19 samples, and they came from the United States, Italy and Spain. From T cells, B-cell-depleted T cells, or PBMCs came the material, which was cDNA or gDNA.

V lost 10 bases and J lost 6; bases outside the gene matches: 10. The CDR3 length is 14 residues. CDR1 is LNHDA, CDR2 SQIVND, per germline (reference sequence). Authors' data handling: Researchers report that nucleated cell counts were estimated from reference gene primer amplification. Produced via immunoSEQ multiplex PCR; TCRdb's table is partial and in-frame only. V and J calls and clone size are copied from that table; D and trimming were computed from the DNA. The table records some 160,000 clones, 65% to 85% of them present only once. This chain joins TRBV19 and TRBJ2-5, with TRBD1 matching 11 bases. The TCR sequence derives from a woman aged 70-85 years who had recovered from COVID-19. The source material was peripheral blood. The CDR3 loop reads CATTDRGLLKTQYF. The CDR3 nucleotides read TGTGCCACGACGGACAGGGGGCTCTTGAAGACCCAGTACTTC. Supplemented by reference TRBV19 and TRBJ2-5, the full variable domain reads DGGITQSPKYLFRKEGQNVTLSCEQNLNHDAMYWYRQDPGQGLRLIYYSQIVNDFQKGDIAEGYSVSREKKESFPLTVTSAQKNPTAFYLCATTDRGLLKTQYFGPGTRLLVL.